The 19 T cell receptor beta chains given below trace back to one sample, sequenced in a study of T cell responses to AZD1222 COVID-19 vaccine. Only in-frame clones appear in the TCRdb table, and some are missing; sequencing was by immunoSEQ multiplex PCR. The sample totals about 140,000 clones. The sample was peripheral blood. These TCRs come from an adult in good health.

This chain uses TRBV30 with TRBJ1-1, with D possibly being TRBD1 (5 bases). The CDR3 extends over 11 amino acids. The germline V and J ends were trimmed by 3 bases and 8 bases, with 10 bases remaining between them. CDR1 is GTSNPN, CDR2 SVGIG, per germline (reference sequence). CDR3 in DNA: TGTGCCTGGAGATATTCAGGGGAAGCTTTCTTT. It specifies CAWRYSGEAFF.

The chain employs TRBV6-1 and TRBJ2-3; a possible D gene is TRBD2 (6 bases). The CDR3 consists of 16 residues. CDR1 MNHNS and CDR2 SASEGT come from the germline V gene. V was shortened by 1 base and J by 3 bases, with 14 bases between the two germline ends. The CDR3, as DNA: TGTGCCAGCAGTGAAGTCCCGGGGGTGCAGACAGATACGCAGTATTTT. Translating gives CASSEVPGVQTDTQYF.

The chain links TRBV7-3 to TRBJ2-5; TRBD2 aligns across 9 bases. Germline-derived CDR1 and CDR2 are SGHTA and FQGTGA. With V trimmed by 5 bases and J by 0 bases, 4 bases remained unmatched. The CDR3 runs 15 residues. The CDR3 sequence is CASSRSGGDQETQYF. DNA for the CDR3: TGTGCCAGCAGCCGTAGCGGGGGAGACCAAGAGACCCAGTACTTC. The full variable domain, completed using reference TRBV7-3 and TRBJ2-5, is GAGVSQTPSNKVTEKGKYVELRCDPISGHTALYWYRQSLGQGPEFLIYFQGTGAADDSGLPNDRFFAVRPEGSVSTLKIQRTERGDSAVYLCASSRSGGDQETQYFGPGTRLLVL.

The chain links TRBV7-8 to TRBJ2-7; D assignment may be TRBD1 or TRBD2 (5 bases each). Trimming cost V 0 bases and J 7 bases, with 13 bases left between them. The CDR3 spans 14 residues. Germline loops: CDR1 SGHVS, CDR2 FQNEAQ. Here the CDR3 DNA reads TGTGCCAGCAGCTTAGCCGGGGCCTCTCGGGAGCAGTACTTC. This translates into CASSLAGASREQYF.

The chain is built from TRBV19 and TRBJ1-1; 8 bases are shared with TRBD1. The CDR3 has 16 amino acids. Germline CDR1 is LNHDA and CDR2 is SQIVND (reference sequence). V shed 0 bases and J 3 bases; nucleotides not matched to a gene: 6. CDR3 region: CASSIDRDRGDTEAFF. As DNA, the CDR3 is TGTGCCAGTAGTATAGATCGAGACAGGGGAGACACTGAAGCTTTCTTT.

The gene calls are TRBV6-5 and TRBJ2-7; D possibly corresponds to TRBD1 (6 bases). Trimming removed 2 bases from V and 0 bases from J, with 11 bases in between. From germline, CDR1 is MNHEY and CDR2 SVGAGI. The CDR3 is 15 amino acids. The CDR3 region is CASSYGTPLSYEQYF. As DNA, the CDR3 is TGTGCCAGCAGTTACGGGACACCCCTCTCCTACGAGCAGTACTTC.

This sequence joins TRBV27 and TRBJ2-3, with 10 bases fitting TRBD1. CDR1 is MNHEY, CDR2 SMNVEV, per germline (reference sequence). The CDR3 covers 17 residues. Trimming removed 0 bases from V and 1 base from J; junction bases left unmatched: 4. The CDR3 is CASSLSTGTGGTDTQYF. In nucleotides, the CDR3 is TGTGCCAGCAGTTTATCGACCGGGACAGGGGGCACAGATACGCAGTATTTT.

The rearrangement uses TRBV27 and TRBJ2-3; possible D gene TRBD1, 6 bases. The V and J ends lost 1 base and 1 base respectively, with 9 bases between them. The length of the CDR3 is 15 residues. The germline CDR1 and CDR2 sequences are MNHEY and SMNVEV (reference sequence). The CDR3 region is CASSLLGAGTDTQYF. As DNA, the CDR3 is TGTGCCAGCAGTTTATTGGGGGCCGGCACAGATACGCAGTATTTT.

This chain joins TRBV7-2 and TRBJ1-2; 7 bases align to TRBD1. Trimming cost V 0 bases and J 4 bases; bases outside gene matches: 8. Germline assignment: CDR1 SGHTA and CDR2 FQGNSA. This CDR3 has 16 residues. CDR3 residues: CASSLAAARQGYGYTF. The CDR3 nucleotides are TGTGCCAGCAGCTTAGCGGCAGCCAGACAGGGCTATGGCTACACCTTC.

This chain uses TRBV2 with TRBJ1-2, with D possibly TRBD1 on 6 matching bases. Trimming removed 7 bases from V and 6 bases from J, with 21 bases in between. Germline assignment: CDR1 SNHLY and CDR2 FYNNEI. The CDR3 length is 15 residues. The CDR3 sequence: CASNPKGGLGDGYTF. The CDR3 DNA is TGTGCCAGCAACCCTAAGGGGGGGCTGGGGGATGGCTACACCTTC.

This chain links TRBV15 with TRBJ2-7, with TRBD1 as a possible D gene (5 bases). Germline V gene lookup returns CDR1 LNHNV and CDR2 YYDKDF (reference sequence). This CDR3 has 13 residues. The ends were cut back, 0 bases at V and 11 bases at J, with 14 bases in the middle. The CDR3 DNA sequence: TGTGCCACCAGCAGAGATAGGGGCAGGGATGAGTACTTC. Protein sequence: CATSRDRGRDEYF.

The chain combines TRBV7-3 with TRBJ1-1; D is unresolved. The CDR3 has 15 residues. The V gene lost 6 bases and the J gene lost 0 bases, with 14 bases spanning the gap. Germline values: CDR1 SGHTA, CDR2 FQGTGA. CDR3 amino acids: CASRYGSSMNTEAFF. The CDR3 DNA reads as TGTGCCAGCAGGTATGGGTCTTCAATGAACACTGAAGCTTTCTTT.

The rearrangement joins TRBV19 to TRBJ1-4; D is uncertain. Germline V gene sequence: CDR1 LNHDA, CDR2 SQIVND (reference sequence). Deletions cut 6 bases from V and 5 bases from J, with 19 bases between. The CDR3 length is 16 residues. The CDR3, as DNA: TGTGCCAGTAGACCGTTAAAGACGGGAAGAAATGAAAAACTGTTTTTT. This sequence encodes CASRPLKTGRNEKLFF.

V gene TRBV11-2 combines with J gene TRBJ1-1; no clear D gene. CDR3 length: 14 residues. The V gene lost 3 bases and the J gene lost 1 base, with 9 bases spanning the gap. Germline values: CDR1 SGHAT, CDR2 FQNNGV. The CDR3 DNA sequence: TGTGCCAGCAGCTTCTCCGACGGGAACACTGAAGCTTTCTTT. As protein: CASSFSDGNTEAFF.

CDR3 coding DNA: TGTGCCTGGAGTGTTGGTTGGGGGGGACAGGGATATCAGCCCCAGCATTTT. Residues: CAWSVGWGGQGYQPQHF. The V gene is TRBV30, the J gene TRBJ1-5, with 9 bases fitting TRBD1. CDR1 GTSNPN and CDR2 SVGIG come from the germline V gene (reference sequence). The junction had 11 bases not matched to a gene; V was cut back by 0 bases and J by 5 bases. The CDR3 covers 17 residues.

The rearrangement joins TRBV5-4 to TRBJ2-3; D is tentatively TRBD1 or TRBD2 (5 bases each). Germline values: CDR1 SGHNT, CDR2 YYREEE (reference sequence). CDR3 length: 14 amino acids. The germline V and J ends were trimmed by 0 bases and 8 bases, with 13 bases remaining between them. The CDR3 bases are TGTGCCAGCAGCTTGGCCTACTTCGGGGCTACGCAGTATTTT. Translating gives CASSLAYFGATQYF.

The V and J genes are TRBV2 and TRBJ1-1; perhaps TRBD1 as D (6 bases). The CDR3 consists of 16 residues. Germline CDR1 SNHLY, CDR2 FYNNEI. Trimming stripped 0 bases from V and 4 bases from J, with 15 bases between. CDR3 in amino acids: CASSEASGALTTEAFF. CDR3 nucleotides: TGTGCCAGCAGTGAAGCGTCAGGGGCTCTGACCACTGAAGCTTTCTTT.

This chain connects TRBV4-3 to TRBJ1-3; D is unclear. Germline loops: CDR1 LGHNA, CDR2 YSLEER. Trimming left V 0 bases short and J 0 bases short, with 12 bases between. This CDR3 has 17 residues. CDR3 region: CASSQEMARGSGNTIYF. As DNA, the CDR3 is TGCGCCAGCAGCCAAGAAATGGCGCGCGGCTCTGGAAACACCATATATTTT.

V and J are TRBV5-1 and TRBJ1-1; no reliable D call. V lost 4 bases, J lost 3 bases, and 19 bases lay in between. The CDR3 has 16 residues. Germline values: CDR1 SGHRS, CDR2 YFSETQ. The CDR3 sequence: CASSRARAIRDTEAFF. The CDR3 coding sequence is TGCGCCAGCAGCCGGGCCCGGGCCATACGGGACACTGAAGCTTTCTTT.